The entry below describes one T cell receptor (beta chain). One end of the junction does not line up with germline, which may come from a read error. The data derive from a study of blood T cell repertoires in COVID-19. Looking at the study overall: T cells, B-cell-depleted T cells, or PBMCs provided the cDNA or gDNA that served as material.

Sequencing was performed with immunoSEQ multiplex PCR; in TCRdb, only in-frame clones are kept and a portion is missing. Of about 130,000 clones in the sample, about 89% were seen once. Patients of the Seattle cohort, enrolled during active infection, were followed longitudinally. The CDR3 is 15 amino acids. CDR1 and CDR2 (germline): SSHAT, FNYEAQ (reference sequence). The chain couples TRBV7-7 to TRBJ2-7; the D gene is possibly TRBD1 (6 bases). Input material: peripheral blood. The receptor was isolated from an older woman with COVID-19, enrolled during active disease. The CDR3 sequence: CASSLEQGASYEQYF. The CDR3 DNA follows: TGTGCTAGCAGCTTAGAACAGGGCGCGTCCTACGAGCAGTACTTC.